This is a list of T cell receptor beta chains from one sample in a study of beta chain features in type 1 diabetes. Clones were read by immunoSEQ multiplex PCR, and TCRdb kept only the in-frame ones, dropping some. The data contain about 360,000 clones, roughly 12% of them singletons. The sample taken for sequencing was naive CD4+ T cells from blood. Receptors originate from a man between 18 and 35 years old in good health. Each CDR3 is given with its conserved first and last residue. The D gene is left open where the match is weak. Size values are once, few and many counts, or a class for expanded clones, and some rows have none.

clone size	V gene	D gene	J gene	CDR3 protein	CDR3 DNA
NA	TRBV5-4	NA	TRBJ2-2	CASSPQANTGELFF	TGTGCCAGCAGCCCTCAGGCGAACACCGGGGAGCTGTTTTTT
NA	TRBV7-9	TRBD2	TRBJ2-1	CASSRESGGEQFF	TGTGCCAGCAGCCGAGAATCGGGAGGTGAGCAGTTCTTC
few	TRBV30	NA	TRBJ1-6	CAWSALRVSNSPLHF	TGTGCCTGGAGTGCCCTGCGGGTCTCCAATTCACCCCTCCACTTT
NA	TRBV19	TRBD1	TRBJ2-1	CASSTTGSSYNEQFF	TGTGCCAGTAGTACGACAGGGAGCTCCTACAATGAGCAGTTCTTC
few	TRBV27	NA	TRBJ2-7	CASSLGTTPEQYF	TGTGCCAGCAGTTTGGGTACTACTCCCGAGCAGTACTTC
NA	TRBV5-4	NA	TRBJ1-1	CASSRTLGPEAFF	TGTGCCAGCAGCCGAACACTAGGGCCTGAAGCTTTCTTT
NA	TRBV28	NA	TRBJ1-2	CASSQFLGRGYTF	TGTGCCAGCAGCCAATTCCTCGGGAGGGGCTACACCTTC
NA	TRBV7-3	TRBD2	TRBJ2-1	CASSSNPGTSGRGEQFF	TGTGCCAGCAGCTCCAATCCCGGGACTAGCGGGAGAGGTGAGCAGTTCTTC
NA	TRBV27	NA	TRBJ2-2	CASTETEPNTGELFF	TGTGCCAGCACCGAGACAGAGCCGAACACCGGGGAGCTGTTTTTT
few	TRBV19	NA	TRBJ2-7	CASTPTGNLYEQYF	TGTGCCAGTACCCCAACAGGGAACCTCTACGAGCAGTACTTC
few	TRBV25-1	NA	TRBJ2-7	CASRRAEIYEQYF	TGTGCCAGCAGGCGGGCAGAGATCTACGAGCAGTACTTC
NA	TRBV19	TRBD1	TRBJ1-1	CASSPQGANTEAFF	TGTGCCAGTAGTCCACAGGGGGCGAACACTGAAGCTTTCTTT
NA	TRBV19	NA	TRBJ2-7	CASSIGLRYEQYF	TGTGCCAGTAGTATCGGACTTAGGTACGAGCAGTACTTC
NA	TRBV10-3	TRBD2	TRBJ2-7	CAISTSGGHYEQYF	TGTGCCATCAGCACTAGCGGGGGCCACTACGAGCAGTACTTC
NA	TRBV25-1	TRBD1	TRBJ1-6	CASSQGQYNSPLHF	TGTGCCAGCAGTCAGGGACAGTATAATTCACCCCTCCACTTT
few	TRBV4-2	NA	TRBJ1-2	CASSQDFRAWGDYGYTF	TGTGCCAGCAGCCAGGACTTCCGGGCCTGGGGAGACTATGGCTACACCTTC
few	TRBV28	NA	TRBJ1-1	CASNTGGRLNTEAFF	TGTGCCAGCAACACCGGGGGGAGATTGAACACTGAAGCTTTCTTT
NA	TRBV4-3	NA	TRBJ2-3	CASSPNPGGGSTDTQYF	TGCGCCAGCAGCCCAAATCCCGGTGGCGGTAGCACAGATACGCAGTATTTT
NA	TRBV7-2	TRBD2	TRBJ2-1	CASSLEVSGGNEQFF	TGTGCCAGCAGCTTAGAGGTTAGCGGGGGCAATGAGCAGTTCTTC
few	TRBV18	TRBD1	TRBJ2-2	CASSPRMQGASNTGELFF	TGTGCCAGCTCACCACGGATGCAGGGGGCTTCGAACACCGGGGAGCTGTTTTTT
NA	TRBV11-2	TRBD1	TRBJ2-1	CASSIGQGYDEQFF	TGTGCCAGCAGCATCGGACAGGGCTACGATGAGCAGTTCTTC
few	TRBV28	NA	TRBJ2-7	CAISPPGSKTYEQYF	TGTGCCATATCGCCACCGGGATCCAAAACCTACGAGCAGTACTTC
few	TRBV19	TRBD1	TRBJ2-1	CASSIGQGIDEQFF	TGTGCCAGTAGTATCGGACAGGGGATCGATGAGCAGTTCTTC
NA	TRBV10-3	NA	TRBJ2-2	CATRDMVAGELFF	TGTGCCACCCGGGACATGGTAGCCGGGGAGCTGTTTTTT
few	TRBV5-1	NA	TRBJ1-5	CASSPDSQGPQHF	TGCGCCAGCAGCCCGGACAGCCAAGGACCCCAGCATTTT
NA	TRBV30	NA	TRBJ2-3	CAWSARDLPDTQYF	TGTGCCTGGAGTGCGAGGGATTTGCCAGATACGCAGTATTTT
few	TRBV19	TRBD1	TRBJ2-5	CASTDNPGQARGETQYF	TGTGCCAGTACCGACAATCCGGGACAGGCCAGGGGGGAGACCCAGTACTTC
NA	TRBV9	TRBD2	TRBJ2-7	CASSAGTSSEQYF	TGTGCCAGCAGCGCCGGGACTAGCAGCGAGCAGTACTTC
few	TRBV9	NA	TRBJ2-1	CASSGPGYNEQFF	TGTGCCAGCAGCGGGCCGGGATACAATGAGCAGTTCTTC
few	TRBV15	TRBD2	TRBJ2-5	CATSRELAARGETQYF	TGTGCCACCAGCAGAGAGCTAGCTGCGCGGGGGGAGACCCAGTACTTC
few	TRBV12-5	NA	TRBJ2-2	CASGSTVAGELFF	TGTGCTAGTGGTTCAACAGTAGCCGGGGAGCTGTTTTTT
NA	TRBV7-8	NA	TRBJ1-2	CASSLDAGAYGYTF	TGTGCCAGCAGCTTGGATGCGGGAGCCTATGGCTACACCTTC
few	TRBV25-1	TRBD1	TRBJ1-4	CASSEQQGTEKLFF	TGTGCCAGCAGTGAACAACAGGGGACTGAAAAACTGTTTTTT
few	TRBV4-2	NA	TRBJ1-6	CASSQTGRHSPLHF	TGTGCCAGCAGCCAGACTGGTAGGCATTCACCCCTCCACTTT
few	TRBV5-1	TRBD2	TRBJ2-1	CASSLVLAGLEEQFF	TGCGCCAGCAGCTTGGTACTAGCGGGGTTGGAAGAGCAGTTCTTC
few	TRBV28	NA	TRBJ2-3	CASSFLSEGKDTQYF	TGTGCCAGCAGTTTTCTGTCAGAGGGTAAAGATACGCAGTATTTT
NA	TRBV5-1	TRBD1	TRBJ1-1	CASSRRDRGAMNTEAFF	TGCGCCAGCAGCCGCCGGGACAGGGGGGCCATGAACACTGAAGCTTTCTTT
NA	TRBV27	NA	TRBJ1-1	CASSLSRGAAEAFF	TGTGCCAGCAGTTTATCGCGGGGTGCTGCTGAAGCTTTCTTT
few	TRBV19	NA	TRBJ2-6	CASSPLSSGANVLTF	TGTGCCAGTAGTCCCTTGAGCTCTGGGGCCAACGTCCTGACTTTC
NA	TRBV19	NA	TRBJ2-2	CASTRDRIRSTGELFF	TGTGCCAGTACCCGAGACAGGATACGTAGCACCGGGGAGCTGTTTTTT
few	TRBV18	TRBD2	TRBJ2-7	CASSAGTSGIYEQYF	TGTGCCAGCTCAGCCGGGACTAGCGGGATCTACGAGCAGTACTTC
few	TRBV9	TRBD2	TRBJ2-1	CASSVGTSGINEQFF	TGTGCCAGCAGCGTCGGGACTAGCGGGATAAATGAGCAGTTCTTC
few	TRBV30	TRBD1	TRBJ1-5	CAWSLTGGHQPQHF	TGTGCCTGGAGTTTGACAGGGGGACATCAGCCCCAGCATTTT